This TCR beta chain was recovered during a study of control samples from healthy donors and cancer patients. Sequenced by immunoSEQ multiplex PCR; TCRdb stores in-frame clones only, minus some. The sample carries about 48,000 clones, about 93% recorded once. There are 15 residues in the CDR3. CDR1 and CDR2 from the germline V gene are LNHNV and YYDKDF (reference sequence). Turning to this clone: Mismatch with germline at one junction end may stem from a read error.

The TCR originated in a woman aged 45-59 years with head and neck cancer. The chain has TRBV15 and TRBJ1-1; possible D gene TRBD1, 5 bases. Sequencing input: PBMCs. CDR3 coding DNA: TGTGCCACCAGCAGAGAAGGGAACAGGAACAATGAAGCTTTCTTT. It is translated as CATSREGNRNNEAFF.